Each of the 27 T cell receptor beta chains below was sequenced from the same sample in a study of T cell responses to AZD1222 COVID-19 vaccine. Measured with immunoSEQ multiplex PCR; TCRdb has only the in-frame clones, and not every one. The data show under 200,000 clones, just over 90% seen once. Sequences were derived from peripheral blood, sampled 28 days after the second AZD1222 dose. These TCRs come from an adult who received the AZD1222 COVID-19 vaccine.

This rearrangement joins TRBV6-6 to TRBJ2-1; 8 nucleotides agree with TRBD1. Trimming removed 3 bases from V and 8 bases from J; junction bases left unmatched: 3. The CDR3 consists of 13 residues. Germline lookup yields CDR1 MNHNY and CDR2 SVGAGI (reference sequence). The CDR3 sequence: CASSYGTGDEQFF. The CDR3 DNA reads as TGTGCCAGCAGTTATGGGACAGGCGATGAGCAGTTCTTC.

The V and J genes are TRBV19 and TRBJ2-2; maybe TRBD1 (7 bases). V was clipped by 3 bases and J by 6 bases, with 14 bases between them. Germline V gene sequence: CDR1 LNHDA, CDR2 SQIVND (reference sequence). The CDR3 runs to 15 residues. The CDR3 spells CASSILQGGSGELFF. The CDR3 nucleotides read TGTGCCAGTAGTATTTTGCAGGGGGGTTCCGGGGAGCTGTTTTTT. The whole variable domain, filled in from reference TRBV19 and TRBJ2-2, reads DGGITQSPKYLFRKEGQNVTLSCEQNLNHDAMYWYRQDPGQGLRLIYYSQIVNDFQKGDIAEGYSVSREKKESFPLTVTSAQKNPTAFYLCASSILQGGSGELFFGEGSRLTVL.

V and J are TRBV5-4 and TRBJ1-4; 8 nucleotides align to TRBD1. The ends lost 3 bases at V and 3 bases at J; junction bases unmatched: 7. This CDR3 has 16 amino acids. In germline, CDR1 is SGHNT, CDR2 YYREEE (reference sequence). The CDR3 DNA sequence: TGTGCCAGCAGCTCACAGACAGGGGTATCTAATGAAAAACTGTTTTTT. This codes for CASSSQTGVSNEKLFF.

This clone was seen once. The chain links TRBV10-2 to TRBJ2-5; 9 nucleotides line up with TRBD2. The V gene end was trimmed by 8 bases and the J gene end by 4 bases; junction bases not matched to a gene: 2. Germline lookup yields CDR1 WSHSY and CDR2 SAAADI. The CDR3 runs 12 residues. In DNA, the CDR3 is TGCGCCAGCCAAGCGGGGGGAGAGACCCAGTACTTC. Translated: CASQAGGETQYF.

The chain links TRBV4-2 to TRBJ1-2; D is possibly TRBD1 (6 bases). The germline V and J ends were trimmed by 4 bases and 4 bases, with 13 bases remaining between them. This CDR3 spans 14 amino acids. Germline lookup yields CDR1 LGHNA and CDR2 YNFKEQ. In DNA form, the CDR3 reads TGTGCCAGCAGCCCGCAAACAGGGAGCTATGGCTACACCTTC. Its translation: CASSPQTGSYGYTF.

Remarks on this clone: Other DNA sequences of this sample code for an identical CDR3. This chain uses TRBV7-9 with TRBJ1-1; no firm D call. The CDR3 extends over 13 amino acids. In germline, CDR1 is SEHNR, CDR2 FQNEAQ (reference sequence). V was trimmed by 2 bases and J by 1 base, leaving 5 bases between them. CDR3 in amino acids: CASSLSGNTEAFF. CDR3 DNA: TGTGCCAGCAGCTTATCAGGGAACACTGAAGCTTTCTTT.

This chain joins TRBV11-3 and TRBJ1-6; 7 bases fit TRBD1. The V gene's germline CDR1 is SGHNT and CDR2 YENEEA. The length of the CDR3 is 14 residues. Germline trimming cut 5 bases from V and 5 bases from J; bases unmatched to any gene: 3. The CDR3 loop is CASSTGTDNSPLHF. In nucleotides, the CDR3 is TGTGCCAGCAGCACCGGGACAGATAATTCACCCCTCCACTTT.

CDR3 residues: CASSAGTDYNEQFF. DNA of the CDR3: TGCGCCAGCAGCGCAGGGACGGACTACAATGAGCAGTTCTTC. The rearrangement uses TRBV5-1 and TRBJ2-1; D is perhaps TRBD1 or TRBD2 (5 bases each). This CDR3 has 14 residues. With 4 bases removed from V and 3 bases from J, the gap between germline ends came to 11 bases. From germline, CDR1 is SGHRS and CDR2 YFSETQ.

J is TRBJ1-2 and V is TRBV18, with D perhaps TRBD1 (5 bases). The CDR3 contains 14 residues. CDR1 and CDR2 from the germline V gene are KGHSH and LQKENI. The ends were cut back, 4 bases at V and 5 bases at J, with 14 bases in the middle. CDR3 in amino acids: CASSRGSEGYGYTF. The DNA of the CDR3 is TGTGCCAGCTCACGAGGGTCCGAGGGGTATGGCTACACCTTC. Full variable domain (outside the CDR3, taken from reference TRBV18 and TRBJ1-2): NAGVMQNPRHLVRRRGQEARLRCSPMKGHSHVYWYRQLPEEGLKFMVYLQKENIIDESGMPKERFSAEFPKEGPSILRIQQVVRGDSAAYFCASSRGSEGYGYTFGSGTRLTVV.

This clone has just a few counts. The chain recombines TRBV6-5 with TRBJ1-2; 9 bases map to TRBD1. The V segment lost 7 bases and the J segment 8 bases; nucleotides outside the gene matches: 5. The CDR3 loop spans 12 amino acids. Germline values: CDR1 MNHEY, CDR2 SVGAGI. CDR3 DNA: TGTGCCAGCACCAGGACAGGGGACGGCTACACCTTC. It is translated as CASTRTGDGYTF.

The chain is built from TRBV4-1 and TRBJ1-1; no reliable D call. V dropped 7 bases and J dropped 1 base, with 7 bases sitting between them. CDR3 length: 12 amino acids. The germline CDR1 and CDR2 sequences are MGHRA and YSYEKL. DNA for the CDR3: TGCGCCAGCATGGAGAGGAACACTGAAGCTTTCTTT. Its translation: CASMERNTEAFF.

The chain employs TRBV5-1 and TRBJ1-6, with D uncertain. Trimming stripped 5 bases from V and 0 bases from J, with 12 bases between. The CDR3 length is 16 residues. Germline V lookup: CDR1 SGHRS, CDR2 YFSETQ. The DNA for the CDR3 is TGCGCCAGCAGGGACTTCGGCAGCTCCTATAATTCACCCCTCCACTTT. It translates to CASRDFGSSYNSPLHF.

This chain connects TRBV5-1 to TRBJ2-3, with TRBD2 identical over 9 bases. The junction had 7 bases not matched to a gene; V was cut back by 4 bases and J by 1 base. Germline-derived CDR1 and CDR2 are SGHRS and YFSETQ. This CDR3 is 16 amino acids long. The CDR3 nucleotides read TGCGCCAGCAGCGCGGGGAGCGGGGGGCGCACAGATACGCAGTATTTT. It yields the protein CASSAGSGGRTDTQYF.

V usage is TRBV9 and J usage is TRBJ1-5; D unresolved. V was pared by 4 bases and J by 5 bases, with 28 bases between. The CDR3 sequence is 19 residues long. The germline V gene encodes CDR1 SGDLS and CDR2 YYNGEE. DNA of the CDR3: TGTGCCAGCAGCCTCCCCGGACTGGGCTCAAAGGGCACATATCAGCCCCAGCATTTT. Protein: CASSLPGLGSKGTYQPQHF.

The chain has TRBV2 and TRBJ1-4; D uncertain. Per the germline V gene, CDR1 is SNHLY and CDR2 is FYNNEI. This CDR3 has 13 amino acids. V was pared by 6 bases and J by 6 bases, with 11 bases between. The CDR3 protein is CASRGLEDEKLFF. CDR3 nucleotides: TGTGCCAGCAGGGGATTAGAGGATGAAAAACTGTTTTTT.

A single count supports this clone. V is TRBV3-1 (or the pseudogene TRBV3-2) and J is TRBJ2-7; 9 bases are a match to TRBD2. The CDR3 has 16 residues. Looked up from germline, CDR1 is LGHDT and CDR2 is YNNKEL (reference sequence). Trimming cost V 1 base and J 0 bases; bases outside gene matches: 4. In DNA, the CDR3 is TGTGCCAGCAGCCAAGTGGCAGCGGGAGGCTCCTACGAGCAGTACTTC. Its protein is CASSQVAAGGSYEQYF.

The CDR3 sequence is CASSIQERGFTDTQYF. In DNA, the CDR3 is TGTGCCAGCAGCATCCAAGAACGAGGCTTCACAGATACGCAGTATTTT. V is TRBV14 and J is TRBJ2-3; D remains unclear. With 5 bases removed from V and 2 bases from J, the gap between germline ends came to 17 bases. CDR1 is SGHDN, CDR2 FVKESK, per germline. CDR3 length: 16 residues.

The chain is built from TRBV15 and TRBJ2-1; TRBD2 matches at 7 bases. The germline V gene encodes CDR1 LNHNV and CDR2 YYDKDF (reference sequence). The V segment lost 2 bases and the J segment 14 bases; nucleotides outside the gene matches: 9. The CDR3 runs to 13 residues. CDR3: CATSRTRSGTKFF. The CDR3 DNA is TGTGCCACCAGCAGAACACGCTCCGGGACTAAGTTCTTC.

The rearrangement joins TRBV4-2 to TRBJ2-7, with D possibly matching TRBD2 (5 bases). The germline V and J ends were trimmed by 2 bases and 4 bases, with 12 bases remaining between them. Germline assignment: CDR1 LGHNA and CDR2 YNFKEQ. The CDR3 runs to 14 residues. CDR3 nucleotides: TGTGCCAGCAGCCAAAGGACGGGAACTTACGAGCAGTACTTC. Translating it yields CASSQRTGTYEQYF.

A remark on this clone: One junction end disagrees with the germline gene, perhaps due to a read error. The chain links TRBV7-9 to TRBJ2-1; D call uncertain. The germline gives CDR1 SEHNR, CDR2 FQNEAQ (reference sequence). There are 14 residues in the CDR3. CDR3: CASSLRAGDKEQFF. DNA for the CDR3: TGTGCCAGCAGCTTAAGGGCCGGAGACAAGGAGCAGTTCTTC.

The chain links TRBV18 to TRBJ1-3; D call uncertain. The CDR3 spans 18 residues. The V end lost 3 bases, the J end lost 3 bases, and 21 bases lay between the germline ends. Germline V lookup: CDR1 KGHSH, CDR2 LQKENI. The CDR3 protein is CASSPASGRGFYGNTIYF. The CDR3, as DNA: TGTGCCAGCTCACCTGCGTCGGGTCGGGGTTTTTATGGAAACACCATATATTTT.

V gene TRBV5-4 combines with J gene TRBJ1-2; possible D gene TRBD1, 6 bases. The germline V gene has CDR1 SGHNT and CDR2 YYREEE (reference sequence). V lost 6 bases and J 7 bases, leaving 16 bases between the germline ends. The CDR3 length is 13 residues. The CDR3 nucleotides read TGTGCCAGCACCTCTTACAGGGATGGTGGCTACACCTTC. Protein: CASTSYRDGGYTF.

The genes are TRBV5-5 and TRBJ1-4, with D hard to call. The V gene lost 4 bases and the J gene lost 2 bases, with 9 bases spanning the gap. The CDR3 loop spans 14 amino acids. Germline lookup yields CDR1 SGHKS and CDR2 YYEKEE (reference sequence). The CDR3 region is CASSRRMTNEKLFF. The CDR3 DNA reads TGTGCCAGCAGCCGCCGGATGACTAATGAAAAACTGTTTTTT.

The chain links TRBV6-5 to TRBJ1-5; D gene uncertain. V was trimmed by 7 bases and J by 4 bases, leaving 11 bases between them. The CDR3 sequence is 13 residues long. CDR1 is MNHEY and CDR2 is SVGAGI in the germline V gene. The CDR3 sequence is CASTLHVNQPQHF. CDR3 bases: TGTGCCAGCACCCTACACGTAAATCAGCCCCAGCATTTT.

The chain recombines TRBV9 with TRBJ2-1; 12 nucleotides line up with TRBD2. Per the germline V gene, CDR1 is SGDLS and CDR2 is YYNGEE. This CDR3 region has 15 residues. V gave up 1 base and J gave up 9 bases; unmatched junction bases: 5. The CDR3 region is CASSVLAGGPGEQFF. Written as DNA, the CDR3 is TGTGCCAGCAGCGTACTAGCGGGAGGGCCCGGTGAGCAGTTCTTC.

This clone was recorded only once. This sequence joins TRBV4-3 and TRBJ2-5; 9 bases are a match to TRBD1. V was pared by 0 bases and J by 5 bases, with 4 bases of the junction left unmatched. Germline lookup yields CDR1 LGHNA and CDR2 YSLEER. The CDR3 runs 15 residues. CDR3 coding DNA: TGCGCCAGCAGCCAAGATCCTGGGACAGGGGAGACCCAGTACTTC. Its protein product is CASSQDPGTGETQYF.

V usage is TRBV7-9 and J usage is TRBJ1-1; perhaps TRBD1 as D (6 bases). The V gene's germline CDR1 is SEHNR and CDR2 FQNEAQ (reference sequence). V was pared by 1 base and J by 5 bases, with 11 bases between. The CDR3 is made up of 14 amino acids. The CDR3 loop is CASSLEGVQTEAFF. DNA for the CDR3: TGTGCCAGCAGCTTAGAGGGGGTGCAGACTGAAGCTTTCTTT.